This TCR beta chain comes out of a study of T cell responses to AZD1222 COVID-19 vaccine. Profiled with immunoSEQ multiplex PCR; TCRdb holds only in-frame clones, not every one. In the table there are more than 95,000 clones, about 92% of which are singletons. V was clipped by 6 bases and J by 0 bases, with 11 bases between them. The CDR3 is 15 amino acids. The germline CDR1 and CDR2 sequences are MNHEY and SVGEGT. The rearrangement uses TRBV6-2 or TRBV6-3 and TRBJ1-4, with D possibly being TRBD1 (5 bases). The source of this sequence is an adult in good health. This specimen was peripheral blood, taken on day 0 of AZD1222 vaccination. The CDR3 reads CASSRDSSTNEKLFF. CDR3 DNA sequence: TGTGCCAGCAGCCGCGACAGTTCAACTAATGAAAAACTGTTTTTT.